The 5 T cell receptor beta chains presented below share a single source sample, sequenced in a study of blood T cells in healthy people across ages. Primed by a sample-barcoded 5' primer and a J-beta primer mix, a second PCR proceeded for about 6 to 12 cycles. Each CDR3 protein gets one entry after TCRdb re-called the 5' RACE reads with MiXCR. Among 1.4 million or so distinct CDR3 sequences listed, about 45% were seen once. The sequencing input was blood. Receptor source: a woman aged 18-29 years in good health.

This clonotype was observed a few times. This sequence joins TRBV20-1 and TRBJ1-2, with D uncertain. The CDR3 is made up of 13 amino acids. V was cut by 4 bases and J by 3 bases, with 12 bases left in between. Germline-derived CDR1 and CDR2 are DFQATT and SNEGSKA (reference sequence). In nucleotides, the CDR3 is TGCAGTGCTAAGGACCCTCGTGACTATGGCTACACCTTC. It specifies CSAKDPRDYGYTF.

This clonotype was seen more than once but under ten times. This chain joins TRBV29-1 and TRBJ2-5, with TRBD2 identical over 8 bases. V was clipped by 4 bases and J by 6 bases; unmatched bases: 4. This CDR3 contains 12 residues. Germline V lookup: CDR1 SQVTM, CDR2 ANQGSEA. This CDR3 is CSVASGGKTQYF. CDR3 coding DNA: TGCAGCGTTGCCAGCGGGGGTAAGACCCAGTACTTC.

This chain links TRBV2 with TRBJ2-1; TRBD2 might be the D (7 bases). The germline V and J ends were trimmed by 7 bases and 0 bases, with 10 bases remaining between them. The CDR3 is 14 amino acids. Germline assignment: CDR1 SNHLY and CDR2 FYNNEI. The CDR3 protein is CASKRGASYNEQFF. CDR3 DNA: TGTGCCAGCAAACGGGGGGCCTCCTACAATGAGCAGTTCTTC.

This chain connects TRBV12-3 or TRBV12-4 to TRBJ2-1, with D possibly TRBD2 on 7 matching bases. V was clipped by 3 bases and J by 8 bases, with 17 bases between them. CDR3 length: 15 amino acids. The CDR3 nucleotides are TGTGCCAGCAGTTTTGGGGGGGGCCGACAGGATGAGCAGTTCTTC. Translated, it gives CASSFGGGRQDEQFF.

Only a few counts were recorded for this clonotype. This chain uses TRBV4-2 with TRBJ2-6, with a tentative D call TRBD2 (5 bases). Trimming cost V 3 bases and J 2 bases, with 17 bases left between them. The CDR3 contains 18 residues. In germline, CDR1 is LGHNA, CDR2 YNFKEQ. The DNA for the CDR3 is TGTGCCAGCAGCCAGGACCGGACTTCGGGTACTGGGGCCAACGTCCTGACTTTC. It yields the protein CASSQDRTSGTGANVLTF.